The 21 T cell receptor beta chains below were found in one sample sequenced in a study of blood T cell repertoires in COVID-19. Sequencing was performed with immunoSEQ multiplex PCR; in TCRdb, only in-frame clones are kept and a portion is missing. The table has approximately 210,000 clones, almost 85% seen once. The material sequenced was PBMCs or T cells enriched from blood (not recorded which). The origin of the receptors is a man in his forties or fifties who had recovered from COVID-19.

This chain links TRBV28 with TRBJ2-1; 8 positions match TRBD2. Germline loops: CDR1 MDHEN, CDR2 SYDVKM. The CDR3 runs 14 residues. Losses at the gene ends were 7 bases for V and 6 bases for J; bases not matched to a gene: 8. The CDR3 protein is CASTRLGGGNEQFF. DNA for the CDR3: TGTGCCAGCACCCGCCTCGGGGGGGGCAATGAGCAGTTCTTC.

The CDR3 nucleotides are TGTGCCAGTAGTCCGATCTTAGCGGGAGGCCCGGGGAAAGAGACCCAGTACTTC. This codes for CASSPILAGGPGKETQYF. This chain connects TRBV19 to TRBJ2-5; TRBD2 aligns across 10 bases. The CDR3 is made up of 18 amino acids. The J segment lost 3 bases and the V segment lost 5 bases, leaving 15 bases of the junction unmatched. Germline CDR1 LNHDA, CDR2 SQIVND (reference sequence).

This clone was recorded only once. The rearrangement uses TRBV15 and TRBJ2-1; 11 nucleotides agree with TRBD1. The CDR3 is made up of 16 amino acids. Germline CDR1 LNHNV, CDR2 YYDKDF (reference sequence). The trim removed 5 bases at V and 5 bases at J, leaving 8 bases unmatched. CDR3 sequence reads: CATSRAGDRGDNEQFF. CDR3 nucleotide sequence: TGTGCCACCAGCCGAGCGGGGGACAGGGGGGACAATGAGCAGTTCTTC.

V gene TRBV5-5 combines with J gene TRBJ1-6; 8 bases are a match to TRBD1. The CDR3 extends over 17 amino acids. Germline V CDR1 and CDR2: SGHKS, YYEKEE (reference sequence). Trimming cost V 2 bases and J 4 bases; bases outside gene matches: 8. The CDR3 coding sequence is TGTGCCAGCAGCTTCAAGGACAGGGTTATATATAATTCACCCCTCCACTTT. It codes for CASSFKDRVIYNSPLHF.

V is TRBV24-1 and J is TRBJ2-7; 11 nucleotides match TRBD1. With V trimmed by 9 bases and J by 9 bases, 9 bases remained unmatched. Germline CDR1 and CDR2: KGHDR and SFDVKD. The CDR3 consists of 13 residues. CDR3 bases: TGTGCCACCCGTGGGACAGGGGGGACTCGGCAGTACTTC. The encoded protein is CATRGTGGTRQYF.

The chain couples TRBV19 to TRBJ2-1; 16 positions match TRBD2. The CDR3 loop spans 18 amino acids. The junction had 13 bases not matched to a gene; V was cut back by 6 bases and J by 8 bases. CDR1 is LNHDA, CDR2 SQIVND, per germline (reference sequence). The CDR3 loop reads CASRPGTSGRAGPHEQFF. The CDR3 nucleotides read TGTGCCAGTAGGCCTGGGACTAGCGGGAGGGCCGGGCCCCATGAGCAGTTCTTC.

The chain joins TRBV4-2 to TRBJ2-1; 7 bases are a match to TRBD2. The CDR3 consists of 13 residues. CDR1 and CDR2 (germline): LGHNA, YNFKEQ. After removal of 1 base from V and 7 bases from J, the junction contained 1 base not matched to a gene. In nucleotides, the CDR3 is TGTGCCAGCAGCCAAGGGCGGGAGAATGAGCAGTTCTTC. Protein: CASSQGRENEQFF.

V and J are TRBV11-3 and TRBJ1-3, with no clear D. The V gene lost 2 bases and the J gene lost 4 bases, with 3 bases spanning the gap. Germline V lookup: CDR1 SGHNT, CDR2 YENEEA. The CDR3 covers 12 residues. The CDR3 nucleotides read TGTGCCAGCAGCTTAAGCGGAAACACCATATATTTT. This sequence encodes CASSLSGNTIYF.

The chain employs TRBV5-1 and TRBJ2-7; 9 nucleotides match TRBD2. The V and J ends lost 0 bases and 3 bases, in that order; junction bases with no gene match: 7. This CDR3 has 16 amino acids. Germline-derived CDR1 and CDR2 are SGHRS and YFSETQ. The DNA for the CDR3 is TGCGCCAGCAGCTTGGGACCAGCGGGGGGCGTCTACGAGCAGTACTTC. Translated, it gives CASSLGPAGGVYEQYF.

Of note for this clone: Other DNA sequences of this sample code for an identical CDR3. The CDR3: CASSPPSGGSYNEQFF. CDR3 coding DNA: TGTGCCAGCTCACCACCGTCGGGGGGGTCCTACAATGAGCAGTTCTTC. J is TRBJ2-1 and V is TRBV18; 8 bases agree with TRBD2. The CDR3 consists of 16 residues. Losses at the gene ends were 0 bases for V and 1 base for J; bases not matched to a gene: 2. CDR1 is KGHSH, CDR2 LQKENI, per germline. Full variable domain (outside the CDR3, taken from reference TRBV18 and TRBJ2-1): NAGVMQNPRHLVRRRGQEARLRCSPMKGHSHVYWYRQLPEEGLKFMVYLQKENIIDESGMPKERFSAEFPKEGPSILRIQQVVRGDSAAYFCASSPPSGGSYNEQFFGPGTRLTVL.

The J gene is TRBJ1-2, the V gene TRBV6-5, with 7 bases fitting TRBD1. The CDR3 runs to 13 residues. The germline CDR1 and CDR2 sequences are MNHEY and SVGAGI. The V segment lost 6 bases and the J segment 4 bases; nucleotides outside the gene matches: 5. The CDR3 loop is CASSLQGFYGYTF. The DNA of the CDR3 is TGTGCCAGCAGCCTACAGGGGTTCTATGGCTACACCTTC.

The genes are TRBV5-5 and TRBJ2-5, with a weak D call TRBD2 (6 bases). Trimming took 1 base from V and 5 from J, leaving 12 bases between them. CDR1 is SGHKS and CDR2 is YYEKEE in the germline V gene (reference sequence). This CDR3 comprises 14 residues. CDR3 DNA sequence: TGTGCCAGCAGCTTGATACTAGCTGGGGAGACCCAGTACTTC. Its translation is CASSLILAGETQYF. Filled out from reference TRBV5-5 and TRBJ2-5, the complete variable domain reads DAGVTQSPTHLIKTRGQQVTLRCSPISGHKSVSWYQQVLGQGPQFIFQYYEKEERGRGNFPDRFSARQFPNYSSELNVNALLLGDSALYLCASSLILAGETQYFGPGTRLLVL.

The genes are TRBV9 and TRBJ2-7, with a tentative D call TRBD2 (6 bases). V lost 3 bases, J lost 2 bases, and 15 bases lay in between. The CDR3 is 15 amino acids. Germline assignment: CDR1 SGDLS and CDR2 YYNGEE. CDR3 sequence reads: CASSAKTSLPYEQYF. As DNA, the CDR3 is TGTGCCAGCAGCGCAAAGACTAGTCTACCCTACGAGCAGTACTTC.

This chain joins TRBV7-9 and TRBJ1-5; 9 bases are a match to TRBD1. This CDR3 has 12 residues. In germline, CDR1 is SEHNR, CDR2 FQNEAQ (reference sequence). J gave up 11 bases and V 1 base, and 0 bases lay outside the gene matches. For the CDR3, the DNA is TGTGCCAGCAGCTTAGGGGACAGGGCCCAGCATTTT. Its translation: CASSLGDRAQHF.

In DNA form, the CDR3 reads TGTGCCAGCAGTTACAGTTTAACTGGAAACACCATATATTTT. Translated, it gives CASSYSLTGNTIYF. The chain carries TRBV28 and TRBJ1-3; D not resolved. V dropped 4 bases and J dropped 2 bases, with 9 bases sitting between them. The CDR3 consists of 14 residues. CDR1 and CDR2 from the germline V gene are MDHEN and SYDVKM.

J is TRBJ1-6 and V is TRBV30; TRBD1 might be the D (5 bases). Germline CDR1 and CDR2: GTSNPN and SVGIG (reference sequence). Trimming pared 0 bases from V and 8 bases from J, leaving 8 bases between. This CDR3 spans 13 amino acids. CDR3 coding DNA: TGTGCCTGGAGTGTAACGACAGATTCACCCCTCCACTTT. Its protein is CAWSVTTDSPLHF.

This chain joins TRBV21-1 and TRBJ1-1; the table's D call TRBD1 went unverified against the DNA. TRBV21-1 corresponds to a pseudogene. The CDR3 has 16 amino acids. CDR3 nucleotide sequence: TGTGCCAGCAGCAAAGAGGGTCCGACAGGGGGCACTGAAGCTTTCTTT. Encoded protein: CASSKEGPTGGTEAFF.

The chain links TRBV19 to TRBJ1-2; D is perhaps TRBD1 (6 bases). The CDR3 spans 14 residues. The V end lost 5 bases, the J end lost 4 bases, and 14 bases lay between the germline ends. The germline V gene encodes CDR1 LNHDA and CDR2 SQIVND (reference sequence). CDR3 in amino acids: CASSGGSGSYGYTF. The DNA for the CDR3 is TGTGCCAGTAGTGGGGGCTCGGGCTCCTATGGCTACACCTTC.

The rearrangement uses TRBV9 and TRBJ1-5, with a weak D call TRBD1 (6 bases). Germline-derived CDR1 and CDR2 are SGDLS and YYNGEE. This CDR3 has 15 residues. The V end lost 3 bases, the J end lost 0 bases, and 10 bases lay between the germline ends. Here the CDR3 DNA reads TGTGCCAGCAGCGGGACAGCTTATAGCAATCAGCCCCAGCATTTT. This codes for CASSGTAYSNQPQHF.

The chain is built from TRBV28 and TRBJ1-1; D perhaps matches TRBD1 (6 bases). Germline assignment: CDR1 MDHEN and CDR2 SYDVKM. The CDR3 runs to 14 residues. V was cut by 6 bases and J by 5 bases, with 16 bases left in between. The CDR3 DNA sequence: TGTGCCAGCAGCCGAACATCAGGGGTGACTGAAGCTTTCTTT. It translates to CASSRTSGVTEAFF.

The rearrangement uses TRBV27 and TRBJ2-2; D unclear. V lost 1 base and J 3 bases, leaving 9 bases between the germline ends. The CDR3 has 15 amino acids. The V gene's germline CDR1 is MNHEY and CDR2 SMNVEV (reference sequence). CDR3 region: CASSLWASYTGELFF. CDR3 DNA: TGTGCCAGCAGTTTATGGGCCAGTTACACCGGGGAGCTGTTTTTT.